The sequence of this T cell receptor (beta chain) was determined in a study of blood T cell repertoires in COVID-19. Recovery meant two consecutive negative NP/OP PCR tests, professional clearance, or resolved symptoms. Produced via immunoSEQ multiplex PCR; TCRdb's table is partial and in-frame only. The data show 200,000 to 250,000 clones, with roughly nine tenths seen just once and 10% to 13% held by the top ten. The germline V gene encodes CDR1 KGHSH and CDR2 LQKENI. Trimming cost V 3 bases and J 2 bases; bases outside gene matches: 2. The CDR3 sequence is 14 residues long. This clonotype was sampled from a man aged 25-40 years who had recovered from COVID-19. This chain connects TRBV18 to TRBJ2-5; 8 nucleotides match TRBD2. Source material: PBMCs or T cells enriched from blood (not recorded which). The CDR3 here is CASSPRGGQETQYF. The CDR3 bases are TGTGCCAGCTCACCGCGCGGGGGGCAAGAGACCCAGTACTTC. Together with reference TRBV18 and TRBJ2-5, the CDR3 gives the full variable domain: NAGVMQNPRHLVRRRGQEARLRCSPMKGHSHVYWYRQLPEEGLKFMVYLQKENIIDESGMPKERFSAEFPKEGPSILRIQQVVRGDSAAYFCASSPRGGQETQYFGPGTRLLVL.